The entry that follows covers one T cell receptor (beta chain) sequence. The record originates from a study of T cell responses to AZD1222 COVID-19 vaccine. Germline loops: CDR1 MNHEY, CDR2 SMNVEV (reference sequence). V was trimmed by 3 bases and J by 1 base, leaving 12 bases between them. The CDR3 is made up of 16 amino acids. Clones were read by immunoSEQ multiplex PCR, and TCRdb kept only the in-frame ones, dropping some. In the table there are under 95,000 clones, approximately 85% of which are singletons. This TCR was recovered from an adult who received the AZD1222 COVID-19 vaccine. This chain joins TRBV27 and TRBJ2-2; D gene unclear. Material: peripheral blood, obtained 28 days after the second AZD1222 dose. In DNA form, the CDR3 reads TGTGCCAGCAGTTTTTCCCCGAGAATGAACACCGGGGAGCTGTTTTTT. Amino acids: CASSFSPRMNTGELFF.